Sequencing of this TCR beta chain was carried out in a study of blood T cell repertoires in COVID-19 (TCRdb year 2020). In terms of the full investigation: Collaborator samples came from the United States, Italy and Spain and covered acute and convalescent phases of COVID-19. The prospective study material was composed of cDNA or gDNA derived from T cells, B-cell-depleted T cells, or PBMCs. The dataset comprised deeply sampled blood TCRbeta repertoires from subjects exposed to, actively infected with, or recovered from COVID-19. The repertoires were released in a freely available public database intended as a resource for research on the immune response to SARS-CoV-2. The samples were drawn from the first 160 participants of the ongoing ImmuneRACE study and from more than 1,000 subjects provided by 6 global collaborators. A de-identified subject ID, COVID-19 status, age in years and sex were almost always included in the sample metadata. Where HLA class I and class II types were available, the types were taken from metadata supplied by the sample provider, not from assay-based typing.

Summary of the overall study and its limitations: The quantity of clinical and demographic metadata differed by source and by participant and was supplied without curation.

In regard to this clone: Its antigen has not been determined. Within one base of it there is no much larger clone, and no base qualities were kept.

TCRbeta CDR3 regions were amplified from genomic DNA using the immunoSEQ Assay, a bias-controlled multiplex PCR. The paper's processing steps were these. Within the assay, amplification of reference gene primers was used to estimate how many nucleated cells each sample contained. Sequence reads were collapsed and filtered to measure the absolute abundance of every unique TCRbeta CDR3 rearrangement. Productive Simpson clonality was computed per sample as the square root of Simpson's diversity index over productive rearrangements. TCRdb holds this immuneACCESS table with in-frame rearrangements only. Some clones are missing; in checked studies, unresolved V genes explain under half, and the rest has no known cause. For V, J and clone size, that table is used; D and trimming come from the DNA. This sample lists fewer than 65,000 clones; around four fifths were detected once. Under 6% of the sample goes to the ten largest clones.

Reading from cysteine to phenylalanine, the CDR3 counts 15 amino acids. Just the 45-base CDR3 DNA is kept, in frame starting at base 1. From a lookup of the germline V gene, CDR1 and CDR2 are LGHNA and YSLEER. The V end gives up 0 bases and the J end 10 bases, leaving 9 bases in the junction not matched to a gene. Collaborating institutions collected whole blood in K2EDTA tubes following their own protocols. Collaborator samples were shipped for TCRbeta analysis as frozen whole blood, isolated PBMCs, or DNA extracted from either sample type. This TCR was recovered from a human donor in a cohort sampled during active COVID-19. Sequences were obtained from peripheral blood. Recombination connected TRBV4-3 to TRBJ2-1, with 7 junctional bases fitting TRBD1. The sequenced DNA is TGCGCCAGCAGCCAAGACTCACAGGGGTTCGGGGAGCAGTTCTTC. This codes for CASSQDSQGFGEQFF.